Below are 9 T cell receptor beta chains sequenced from a single sample in a study of long-term antiretroviral therapy in people with HIV. Investigators performed immunoSEQ version v3.0 at survey level. The data were produced by immunoSEQ multiplex PCR, yet TCRdb's version contains in-frame clones alone and is incomplete. This table has approximately 28,000 clones, roughly 80% appearing once. The input for sequencing was unsorted PBMCs, taken 0.8 years before starting antiretroviral therapy. The source is a man younger than 35 with HIV.

This chain connects TRBV7-9 to TRBJ1-4; unclear D gene. Germline V gene lookup returns CDR1 SEHNR and CDR2 FQNEAQ (reference sequence). Between the trimmed V and J ends, which lost 5 bases and 7 bases, there was a span of 14 bases. The CDR3 sequence is 14 residues long. CDR3 protein: CASSLDTRGEKLFF. The CDR3 region has the DNA TGTGCCAGCAGCCTAGACACCCGAGGTGAAAAACTGTTTTTT.

This clone was detected once. The V and J genes are TRBV6-6 and TRBJ2-3; weak D call: TRBD1 (5 bases). Germline assignment: CDR1 MNHNY and CDR2 SVGAGI (reference sequence). This CDR3 has 12 residues. V lost 2 bases, J lost 5 bases, and 5 bases lay in between. CDR3 residues: CASSYRGDTQYF. In DNA form, the CDR3 reads TGTGCCAGCAGTTACAGGGGAGATACGCAGTATTTT.

The J gene is TRBJ1-1, the V gene TRBV7-2; possibly TRBD1 for D (5 bases). V was clipped by 5 bases and J by 6 bases, with 13 bases between them. Per germline, CDR1 SGHTA and CDR2 FQGNSA. The CDR3 runs 13 residues. For the CDR3, the DNA is TGTGCCAGCAGCCCCTGGGGGGGGTCTGAAGCTTTCTTT. It specifies CASSPWGGSEAFF.

This chain uses TRBV28 with TRBJ1-2; 7 nucleotides agree with TRBD1. The J segment lost 8 bases and the V segment lost 3 bases, leaving 12 bases of the junction unmatched. This CDR3 contains 15 residues. Germline values: CDR1 MDHEN, CDR2 SYDVKM. The CDR3 is CASSLPQGGAGGYTF. The CDR3 nucleotides are TGTGCCAGCAGTTTGCCCCAGGGGGGGGCTGGCGGCTACACCTTC.

This clone was detected a few times. The CDR3 nucleotides are TGTGCCAGCAGTTTTCGGACTAGCGGGACTAGCACAGATACGCAGTATTTT. Residues: CASSFRTSGTSTDTQYF. The J gene is TRBJ2-3, the V gene TRBV27, with TRBD2 identical over 12 bases. Trimming cost V 3 bases and J 0 bases; bases outside gene matches: 4. The germline V gene has CDR1 MNHEY and CDR2 SMNVEV (reference sequence). The CDR3 totals 17 residues.

V gene TRBV4-1 combines with J gene TRBJ1-4, with 10 bases matching TRBD1. V lost 2 bases and J lost 0; bases outside the gene matches: 6. The CDR3 contains 18 residues. The germline CDR1 and CDR2 sequences are MGHRA and YSYEKL. Written as DNA, the CDR3 is TGCGCCAGCAGCCAAACCGGGACAGGGGATGCAACTAATGAAAAACTGTTTTTT. Amino acids: CASSQTGTGDATNEKLFF.

The CDR3 bases are TGTGCCAGCAGCCGAACCCTAGGGTGGAGTGAAAAACTGTTTTTT. It specifies CASSRTLGWSEKLFF. The V gene is TRBV14, the J gene TRBJ1-4; no clear D gene. Trimming removed 4 bases at V and 7 bases at J, with 16 bases between. Germline CDR1 reads SGHDN; CDR2 reads FVKESK. This CDR3 contains 15 residues.

The rearrangement links TRBV30 to TRBJ1-5, with D tentatively TRBD1 (6 bases). V lost 4 bases and J 5 bases, leaving 12 bases between the germline ends. The CDR3 spans 13 residues. Germline assignment: CDR1 GTSNPN and CDR2 SVGIG (reference sequence). The CDR3 nucleotides are TGTGCCTGGAATGGACAGAAAGATCAGCCCCAGCATTTT. Protein: CAWNGQKDQPQHF.

The rearrangement links TRBV30 to TRBJ2-6; 12 nucleotides align to TRBD1. CDR1 and CDR2 (germline): GTSNPN, SVGIG (reference sequence). The CDR3 sequence is 17 residues long. CDR3 DNA sequence: TGTGCTTTACTTATGGGACAGGGGGCAGTCGGGGCCAACGTCCTGACTTTC. Translation gives CALLMGQGAVGANVLTF.